This is a list of T cell receptor beta chains from one sample in a study of shared clonotypes between healthy human individuals. TCRdb keeps only in-frame clones here, not all; method: immunoSEQ multiplex PCR. The sample includes more than 2 million clones, 85% to 95% of them seen just once. Sequences were obtained from naive CD8+ T cells sorted from blood. All receptors come from a man aged 18 to 35 in good health. The CDR3 runs from the conserved cysteine through the conserved F or W. The D gene is left open where the match is weak. Not all rows give a size; the values are once, few, many and, for expanded clones, a class.

V gene	clone size	D gene	J gene	CDR3 DNA	CDR3 protein
TRBV12-5	.	TRBD1	TRBJ1-2	TGTGCTAGTGGCACCAGGGGGGAGTATGGCTACACCTTC	CASGTRGEYGYTF
TRBV6-5	.	.	TRBJ1-1	TGTGCCAGCAGTTATGGGGAAGGGACTGAAGCTTTCTTT	CASSYGEGTEAFF
TRBV21-1	.	.	TRBJ2-1	TGTGCCAGCAGCCCCAGGGTAGGGGCCTACAATGAGCAGTTCTTC	CASSPRVGAYNEQFF
TRBV4-1	.	.	TRBJ2-3	TGCGCCAGCAGCCAAGGGCACGAATGGAGCACAGATACGCAGTATTTT	CASSQGHEWSTDTQYF
TRBV30	.	TRBD2	TRBJ2-1	TGTGCCTGGAGGACTAGCTCAAATGAGCAGTTCTTC	CAWRTSSNEQFF
TRBV7-9	.	.	TRBJ2-7	TGTGCCAGCAGCTCGCACCGGGACCTGATTTACGAGCAGTACTTC	CASSSHRDLIYEQYF
TRBV20-1	.	.	TRBJ1-2	TGCAGTGCTAGAGATCAATATGGCTACACCTTC	CSARDQYGYTF
TRBV10-2	.	.	TRBJ1-5	TGCGCCAGCAAGGATGGGTTGCCCCAGCATTTT	CASKDGLPQHF
TRBV7-6	.	TRBD2	TRBJ2-7	TGTGCCAGCAGCTTAATAGCGGGAGGGGCGCCGTACGAGCAGTACTTC	CASSLIAGGAPYEQYF
TRBV7-9	once	TRBD2	TRBJ2-3	TGTGCCAGCAGCCCCCAACTAGCGGACGGCACAGATACGCAGTATTTT	CASSPQLADGTDTQYF
TRBV27	.	.	TRBJ2-1	TGTGCCAGTCGGAGTACCTACAATGAGCAGTTCTTC	CASRSTYNEQFF
TRBV5-6	.	.	TRBJ2-7	TGTGCCAGCAGCGACAGTACCCTCTCCTACGAGCAGTACTTC	CASSDSTLSYEQYF
TRBV2	.	.	TRBJ2-7	TGTGCCAGCAGGGGGTCCCTCACCGAGCAGTACTTC	CASRGSLTEQYF
TRBV5-4	.	TRBD1	TRBJ1-2	TGTGCCAGCAGCTTGGCCGACAGGGTTCCCTATGGCTACACCTTC	CASSLADRVPYGYTF
TRBV7-8	.	.	TRBJ2-5	TGTGCCAGCAGCTTAGTACGGGACGGCCAAGAGACCCAGTACTTC	CASSLVRDGQETQYF
TRBV7-9	.	TRBD2	TRBJ2-7	TGTGCCAGCAGCTTAGGAGTTAGCGGGAGGGATTCCTACGAGCAGTACTTC	CASSLGVSGRDSYEQYF
TRBV10-2	once	TRBD2	TRBJ2-3	TGCGCCAGCCTGGATAGCGGGGGCGCAGATACGCAGTATTTT	CASLDSGGADTQYF
TRBV5-8	.	TRBD1	TRBJ2-5	TGTGCCAGCAGCCGTAGGACAGGGGCTCAAGAGACCCAGTACTTC	CASSRRTGAQETQYF
TRBV27	.	TRBD1	TRBJ2-7	TGTGCCAGCAGTCAACCTCCGGGACAGGGTGGGTACGAGCAGTACTTC	CASSQPPGQGGYEQYF
TRBV9	.	.	TRBJ2-5	TGTGCCAGCAGCCCAGAGGGGGAGATTGAGGAGACCCAGTACTTC	CASSPEGEIEETQYF
TRBV28	.	.	TRBJ2-7	TGTGCCGGCCAAACGGCCGGAGCCTACGAGCAGTACTTC	CAGQTAGAYEQYF
TRBV27	.	TRBD2	TRBJ2-7	TGTGCCAGCAGTAGTTTAGCGGGAGTTTCTCCAGCCTACGAGCAGTACTTC	CASSSLAGVSPAYEQYF
TRBV5-6	.	.	TRBJ2-7	TGTGCCAGCAACGGCGGGATGTCCTACGAGCAGTACTTC	CASNGGMSYEQYF
TRBV2	.	.	TRBJ1-5	TGTGCCAGCAGTGAATCGGCCACGGACAATCAGCCCCAGCATTTT	CASSESATDNQPQHF
TRBV11-2	.	.	TRBJ2-1	TGTGCCAGCAGCTTAGAAGGGGCCGGGACAATCTCCTACAATGAGCAGTTCTTC	CASSLEGAGTISYNEQFF
TRBV5-1	.	TRBD2	TRBJ2-7	TGCGCCAGCAGCTTGGCCCCGGGACTAGCGGGAGACGCCTACGAGCAGTACTTC	CASSLAPGLAGDAYEQYF
TRBV7-8	.	.	TRBJ1-1	TGTGCCAGCAGCTTAGAATGGGGGGATAACACTGAAGCTTTCTTT	CASSLEWGDNTEAFF
TRBV9	.	.	TRBJ1-4	TGTGCCAGCAGCGCCGGGCAGGGTGGAGTTGAAAAACTGTTTTTT	CASSAGQGGVEKLFF
TRBV5-6	.	.	TRBJ2-7	TGTGCCAGCAGAGGGATGGCATACGAGCAGTACTTC	CASRGMAYEQYF
TRBV5-1	.	.	TRBJ1-2	TGCGCCAGCAGCTTTGGTATGACAGTTGGCTACACCTTC	CASSFGMTVGYTF
TRBV2	.	.	TRBJ1-1	TGTGCCAGCAACCCCGTGGGCACTGAAGCTTTCTTT	CASNPVGTEAFF
TRBV13	.	.	TRBJ2-1	TGTGCCAGCAGCTTACATAGCAGGGACAATGAGCAGTTCTTC	CASSLHSRDNEQFF
TRBV5-4	.	.	TRBJ2-1	TGTGCCAGCAGCCTCCTGGAACCCCATGAGCAGTTCTTC	CASSLLEPHEQFF
TRBV9	.	TRBD2	TRBJ2-7	TGTGCCAGCAGCGCTGGGACTAGCGGGAGTTACGAGCAGTACTTC	CASSAGTSGSYEQYF
TRBV19	.	TRBD2	TRBJ2-7	TGTGCCAGTAGTTTCGGACTAGAAGTCTACGAGCAGTACTTC	CASSFGLEVYEQYF
TRBV5-1	.	.	TRBJ1-2	TGCGCCAGCAGCTCGGACTCTATTCGCTACACCTTC	CASSSDSIRYTF